This T cell receptor (beta chain) originates from a study of blood T cell repertoires in COVID-19. About the study: T cells, B-cell-depleted T cells, or PBMCs supplied cDNA or gDNA.

Adults between roughly 18 and 90 years of age took part from 24 US areas. Cohorts were determined from participant-reported clinical history. Donors of Cohort 3 who recovered were those that had two negative PCRs, clearance, or symptom resolution. V dropped 5 bases and J dropped 1; count of bases not matched to a gene: 3. Germline CDR1 SGHTA, CDR2 FQGTGA. This CDR3 is built from 14 residues. TCRdb keeps only in-frame clones here, not all; method: immunoSEQ multiplex PCR. The sample contains some 250,000 clones, approximately 90% of which appear only once. Sequences were obtained from PBMCs or T cells enriched from blood (not recorded which). This chain uses TRBV7-3 with TRBJ2-7, with TRBD1 matching over 9 bases. This TCR derives from a man aged 40-50 years who had recovered from COVID-19. The CDR3 sequence is CASSLTGGSYEQYF. In DNA, the CDR3 is TGTGCCAGCAGCCTGACAGGGGGGTCCTACGAGCAGTACTTC.